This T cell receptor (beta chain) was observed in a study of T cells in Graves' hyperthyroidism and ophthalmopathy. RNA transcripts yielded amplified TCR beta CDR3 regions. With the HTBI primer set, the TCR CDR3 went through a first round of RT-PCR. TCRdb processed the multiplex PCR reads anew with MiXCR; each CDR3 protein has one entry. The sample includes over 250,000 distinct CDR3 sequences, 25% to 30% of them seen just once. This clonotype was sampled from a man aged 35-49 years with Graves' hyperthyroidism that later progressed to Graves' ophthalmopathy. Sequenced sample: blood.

The CDR3 spells CASRTSRGLAGSGEQYF. The CDR3 nucleotides read TGTGCCAGCAGAACATCAAGGGGACTAGCTGGGTCCGGGGAGCAGTACTTC. The rearrangement links TRBV28 to TRBJ2-7; 9 bases fit TRBD2. This CDR3 is 17 amino acids long. Germline-derived CDR1 and CDR2 are MDHEN and SYDVKM. The V and J ends lost 6 bases and 7 bases, in that order; junction bases with no gene match: 19. Combining the CDR3 with reference TRBV28 and TRBJ2-7 gives the whole variable domain DVKVTQSSRYLVKRTGEKVFLECVQDMDHENMFWYRQDPGLGLRLIYFSYDVKMKEKGDIPEGYSVSREKKERFSLILESASTNQTSMYLCASRTSRGLAGSGEQYFGPGTRLTVT.